The T cell receptor beta chain described here comes from a study of T cell repertoires in cytomegalovirus infection (dated by TCRdb to 2018 to 2020). Describing the broader study: Alongside well-studied HLA-B-restricted epitopes, the peptide stimulations were aimed at recently identified HLA-C-restricted CMV epitopes, whose presentation resists viral immunomodulation. Donor HLA type was relevant to the analysis, as public TCR beta signatures indicated carriage of CMV infection together with the matching HLA type.

According to the study, the label for this sample's treatment or condition signals: in vitro stimulation with specific CMV peptide epitopes to enrich CMV-specific T cells. Sequencing used an Illumina HiSeq 1500. The public reads were run again by TCRdb, first through fastp at Q25 and then through MiXCR, and only productive beta chains were kept. Every distinct CDR3 protein forms one entry, paired with its most common genes and DNA. Across this sample there are 43,000 or so distinct CDR3 sequences, with under 20% seen only once. 40% to 65% of the sample is taken by the ten largest. Study-wide findings and limitations: Cumulative frequency of public TCR beta family members discriminated carriers of CMV infection plus the relevant HLA type in this cohort and an independent 352-donor cohort. The ex vivo response was dominated by HLA-C-restricted CMV-specific TCR beta clonotypes, which also provided the single most frequent clonotype in two of eight donors.

Its CDR3 holds 13 amino acids, cysteine through phenylalanine. The kept DNA is CDR3 alone, 39 bases in frame from the first base. From the germline V gene, CDR1 is SGHAT and CDR2 is FQNNGV. Relative to germline, V is 1 base shorter and J is 3 bases shorter, with 7 bases between their ends. This clonotype appeared many times. Its target antigen remains unknown. Qualities for individual bases were not recorded, and no much larger clone is one base off. The sample here was CD8+ T cells from cultured PBMCs, taken from culture after CMV antigen stimulation. The TCR comes from a human donor in good health (CMV status not recorded). Some clones in this sample may be carry-over from other donors' samples. The rearrangement combines TRBV11-2 with TRBJ2-7; the D gene cannot be named for sure. CDR3 sequence: CASSLGDYYEQYF. The nucleotides are TGTGCCAGCAGCTTAGGAGATTACTACGAGCAGTACTTC. The CDR3, completed at both ends by the reference TRBV11-2 and TRBJ2-7 genes, gives the full variable domain EAGVAQSPRYKIIEKRQSVAFWCNPISGHATLYWYQQILGQGPKLLIQFQNNGVVDDSQLPKDRFSAERLKGVDSTLKIQPAKLEDSAVYLCASSLGDYYEQYFGPGTRLTVT.